This passage covers 32 T cell receptor beta chains from one sample sequenced in a study of shared clonotypes between healthy human individuals. The data were produced by immunoSEQ multiplex PCR, yet TCRdb's version contains in-frame clones alone and is incomplete. The table includes 2 million to 3 million clones, roughly 93% detected once. The sequenced sample was naive CD4+ T cells from PBMCs. Subset here: CD45RA+ positively selected. These receptors were taken from a man between 18 and 29 years old in good health. Some clones in this sample may be carry-over from other donors' samples.

A note on this clone: Other DNA sequences in the same sample also yield this CDR3. J is TRBJ2-1 and V is TRBV28, with TRBD2 matching over 7 bases. CDR1 and CDR2 from the germline V gene are MDHEN and SYDVKM. The CDR3 extends over 14 amino acids. The V and J ends lost 5 bases and 0 bases, in that order; junction bases with no gene match: 1. CDR3 residues: CASSPGGSYNEQFF. Here the CDR3 DNA reads TGTGCCAGCAGTCCGGGAGGCTCCTACAATGAGCAGTTCTTC.

CDR3 sequence (DNA): TGTGCCAGCAGTATGGGACAGGGGGCCTACGAGCAGTACTTC. Translated, it gives CASSMGQGAYEQYF. The chain uses TRBV7-9 and TRBJ2-7; the match to TRBD1 covers 11 bases. Germline loops: CDR1 SEHNR, CDR2 FQNEAQ (reference sequence). There are 14 residues in the CDR3. The trim removed 6 bases at V and 2 bases at J, leaving 3 bases unmatched. The full variable domain, rest sourced from reference TRBV7-9 and TRBJ2-7, is DTGVSQNPRHKITKRGQNVTFRCDPISEHNRLYWYRQTLGQGPEFLTYFQNEAQLEKSRLLSDRFSAERPKGSFSTLEIQRTEQGDSAMYLCASSMGQGAYEQYFGPGTRLTVT.

Here the CDR3 reads CASGRGTDTQYF. The CDR3 DNA reads TGTGCCAGCGGGCGCGGGACAGATACGCAGTATTTT. V is TRBV11-2 and J is TRBJ2-3, with a tentative D call TRBD2 (5 bases). Germline V gene lookup returns CDR1 SGHAT and CDR2 FQNNGV. This CDR3 has 12 amino acids. Deletions cut 8 bases from V and 3 bases from J, with 9 bases between.

The J gene is TRBJ2-1, the V gene TRBV7-2; 12 bases map to TRBD2. The CDR3 consists of 16 residues. The ends lost 5 bases at V and 2 bases at J; junction bases unmatched: 4. CDR1 is SGHTA, CDR2 FQGNSA, per germline. CDR3 nucleotide sequence: TGTGCCAGCAGCACCCGACTAGCGGGAGCCTACAATGAGCAGTTCTTC. Translated, it gives CASSTRLAGAYNEQFF.

The CDR3 DNA sequence: TGTGCCAGCAAGAGGGAGACACAGGGGGCAAGCGACAATGAGCAGTTCTTC. Translation: CASKRETQGASDNEQFF. This chain links TRBV27 with TRBJ2-1, with 9 bases identical to TRBD1. CDR3 length equals 17 residues. CDR1 MNHEY and CDR2 SMNVEV come from the germline V gene (reference sequence). The trim removed 7 bases at V and 5 bases at J, leaving 15 bases unmatched.

The J gene is TRBJ2-7, the V gene TRBV19; TRBD2 agrees at 10 bases. The CDR3 has 15 residues. V trimming: 3 bases; J trimming: 4 bases; junction bases outside the gene matches: 6. Germline V gene lookup returns CDR1 LNHDA and CDR2 SQIVND (reference sequence). The CDR3 spells CASSMAGLAKYEQYF. The DNA for the CDR3 is TGTGCCAGTAGTATGGCGGGACTAGCGAAGTACGAGCAGTACTTC.

The rearrangement uses TRBV28 and TRBJ2-1, with D unresolved. The CDR3 is 17 residues long. Looked up from germline, CDR1 is MDHEN and CDR2 is SYDVKM. The germline V and J ends were trimmed by 7 bases and 6 bases, with 25 bases remaining between them. In DNA form, the CDR3 reads TGTGCCAGCATCCATCGGTTCGGCTCGAGCCCTTCCAATGAGCAGTTCTTC. Translating gives CASIHRFGSSPSNEQFF.

The chain recombines TRBV5-4 with TRBJ2-1; D is possibly TRBD1 (6 bases). CDR1 is SGHNT and CDR2 is YYREEE in the germline V gene (reference sequence). The length of the CDR3 is 16 residues. V lost 3 bases and J 6 bases, leaving 19 bases between the germline ends. In DNA form, the CDR3 reads TGTGCCAGCAGCTCAGGGGTAGGGATTAGGATCAATGAGCAGTTCTTC. Translated, it gives CASSSGVGIRINEQFF. The full variable domain, in which reference TRBV5-4 and TRBJ2-1 provide the parts outside the CDR3, is ETGVTQSPTHLIKTRGQQVTLRCSSQSGHNTVSWYQQALGQGPQFIFQYYREEENGRGNFPPRFSGLQFPNYSSELNVNALELDDSALYLCASSSGVGIRINEQFFGPGTRLTVL.

The V and J genes are TRBV20-1 and TRBJ1-5; D is ambiguous. Trimming cost V 6 bases and J 11 bases, with 14 bases left between them. Germline CDR1 reads DFQATT; CDR2 reads SNEGSKA (reference sequence). CDR3 size: 11 residues. CDR3 loop: CSAPSGRAQHF. Here the CDR3 DNA reads TGCAGTGCCCCGTCCGGCCGGGCCCAGCATTTT.

V gene TRBV5-1 combines with J gene TRBJ1-2; TRBD1 might be the D (5 bases). V was shortened by 4 bases and J by 8 bases, with 18 bases between the two germline ends. CDR1 and CDR2 (germline): SGHRS, YFSETQ. The CDR3 is 14 residues long. The CDR3 bases are TGCGCCAGCAGCCTGGGACCCCCCTCCGACGGCTACACCTTC. This codes for CASSLGPPSDGYTF.

This chain links TRBV2 with TRBJ2-2; 9 bases match TRBD2. Trimming at V came to 7 bases and at J to 4 bases, leaving 1 base not matched to a gene. CDR1 is SNHLY, CDR2 FYNNEI, per germline. The CDR3 runs 13 residues. The CDR3 sequence is CASTLAGTGELFF. CDR3 in DNA: TGTGCCAGCACACTAGCGGGCACCGGGGAGCTGTTTTTT.

On this clone: Other nucleotide sequences in the sample specify the same CDR3. The chain uses TRBV6-5 and TRBJ1-1, with D possibly being TRBD1 (5 bases). Germline V gene sequence: CDR1 MNHEY, CDR2 SVGAGI. V lost 2 bases, J lost 0 bases, and 7 bases lay in between. The CDR3 is 14 amino acids. CDR3 sequence reads: CASSYGGLNTEAFF. In nucleotides, the CDR3 is TGTGCCAGCAGTTACGGGGGGTTGAACACTGAAGCTTTCTTT.

On this clone itself: This sample also contains other DNA sequences that code for the same CDR3. The chain combines TRBV7-3 with TRBJ2-7; D tentatively reads TRBD1 or TRBD2 (5 bases each). In germline, CDR1 is SGHTA, CDR2 FQGTGA. The CDR3 extends over 13 amino acids. V gave up 3 bases and J gave up 3 bases, with 9 bases separating them. CDR3 protein: CASSLGRDYEQYF. In nucleotides, the CDR3 is TGTGCCAGCAGCTTGGGACGGGACTACGAGCAGTACTTC.

CDR3 loop: CASRPTGGNGNTIYF. In nucleotides, the CDR3 is TGTGCCAGCAGGCCTACAGGGGGCAATGGAAACACCATATATTTT. The chain combines TRBV6-6 with TRBJ1-3, with 9 bases that match TRBD1. In germline, CDR1 is MNHNY, CDR2 SVGAGI (reference sequence). V shed 6 bases and J 3 bases; nucleotides not matched to a gene: 6. This CDR3 spans 15 amino acids.

The rearrangement links TRBV5-1 to TRBJ1-1; D is unclear. This CDR3 comprises 13 residues. CDR1 and CDR2 (germline): SGHRS, YFSETQ. V was shortened by 4 bases and J by 5 bases, with 12 bases between the two germline ends. The CDR3 protein is CASSPDWGTEAFF. In nucleotides, the CDR3 is TGCGCCAGCAGCCCCGATTGGGGTACTGAAGCTTTCTTT. The full variable domain, rest sourced from reference TRBV5-1 and TRBJ1-1, is KAGVTQTPRYLIKTRGQQVTLSCSPISGHRSVSWYQQTPGQGLQFLFEYFSETQRNKGNFPGRFSGRQFSNSRSEMNVSTLELGDSALYLCASSPDWGTEAFFGQGTRLTVV.

V and J are TRBV30 and TRBJ2-7; no definite D call. Germline V gene data show CDR1 as GTSNPN and CDR2 as SVGIG (reference sequence). This CDR3 comprises 13 residues. Trimming stripped 0 bases from V and 6 bases from J, with 12 bases between. This chain's CDR3 is CAWSVEPYAEQYF. CDR3 coding DNA: TGTGCCTGGAGTGTAGAGCCTTACGCCGAGCAGTACTTC. Full variable domain (missing parts from reference TRBV30 and TRBJ2-7): SQTIHQWPATLVQPVGSPLSLECTVEGTSNPNLYWYRQAAGRGLQLLFYSVGIGQISSEVPQNLSASRPQDRQFILSSKKLLLSDSGFYLCAWSVEPYAEQYFGPGTRLTVT.

V and J are TRBV27 and TRBJ1-5; D remains ambiguous. Deletions cut 5 bases from V and 7 bases from J, with 12 bases between. The CDR3 totals 13 residues. The germline V gene encodes CDR1 MNHEY and CDR2 SMNVEV (reference sequence). CDR3 in amino acids: CASSPSVLQPQHF. In DNA form, the CDR3 reads TGTGCCAGCAGTCCGTCCGTGTTGCAGCCCCAGCATTTT.

J is TRBJ2-3 and V is TRBV9; D is unclear. Germline V gene lookup returns CDR1 SGDLS and CDR2 YYNGEE. Trimming removed 4 bases at V and 0 bases at J, with 12 bases between. The CDR3 is made up of 15 amino acids. The CDR3 DNA reads TGTGCCAGCAGCTTCCGGAGTTCTAGCACAGATACGCAGTATTTT. Protein: CASSFRSSSTDTQYF.

This rearrangement joins TRBV28 to TRBJ1-2, with 7 bases that match TRBD1. V shed 5 bases and J 4 bases; nucleotides not matched to a gene: 7. The CDR3 sequence is 14 residues long. Per the germline V gene, CDR1 is MDHEN and CDR2 is SYDVKM. For the CDR3, the DNA is TGTGCCAGCAGTCCTAACAGGGGACCCTATGGCTACACCTTC. Residues: CASSPNRGPYGYTF.

This chain uses TRBV10-1 with TRBJ2-7; D gene uncertain. The V end lost 4 bases, the J end lost 5 bases, and 15 bases lay between the germline ends. The CDR3 consists of 14 residues. In germline, CDR1 is WNHNN, CDR2 SYGVQD (reference sequence). The CDR3 region is CASSVSPLGHEQYF. The DNA of the CDR3 is TGCGCCAGCAGTGTAAGCCCCCTGGGCCACGAGCAGTACTTC.

The chain is built from TRBV6-5 and TRBJ2-7; 7 nucleotides line up with TRBD1. V trimming: 4 bases; J trimming: 6 bases; junction bases outside the gene matches: 3. The V gene's germline CDR1 is MNHEY and CDR2 SVGAGI. The CDR3 covers 12 residues. CDR3 amino acids: CASSWNRGEQYF. The CDR3 DNA reads TGTGCCAGCAGTTGGAACAGGGGCGAGCAGTACTTC.

The chain carries TRBV28 and TRBJ1-1, with D possibly matching TRBD1 (5 bases). In germline, CDR1 is MDHEN, CDR2 SYDVKM. Trimming cost V 5 bases and J 0 bases, with 13 bases left between them. The CDR3 totals 15 residues. CDR3 sequence (DNA): TGTGCCAGCAGTCAAATTACAGGCATGAACACTGAAGCTTTCTTT. Its protein product is CASSQITGMNTEAFF.

The chain joins TRBV5-1 to TRBJ1-2; possible D gene TRBD1, 6 bases. This CDR3 has 15 residues. CDR1 SGHRS and CDR2 YFSETQ come from the germline V gene. The germline V and J ends were trimmed by 0 bases and 2 bases, with 11 bases remaining between them. The CDR3 reads CASSLGLTGNYGYTF. CDR3 in DNA: TGCGCCAGCAGCTTGGGTCTAACAGGGAACTATGGCTACACCTTC.

Regarding this clone: Other DNA sequences of this sample code for an identical CDR3. The gene calls are TRBV7-3 and TRBJ2-1; 7 nucleotides match TRBD2. Unmatched junction bases numbered 3, after V lost 4 bases and J lost 6 bases. This CDR3 contains 13 residues. Germline V gene sequence: CDR1 SGHTA, CDR2 FQGTGA. The CDR3 DNA reads as TGTGCCAGCAGCTCCCCGGGGGGCAATGAGCAGTTCTTC. This encodes CASSSPGGNEQFF.

The CDR3 loop is CASSLGGAGIGAFF. The CDR3 nucleotides read TGTGCCAGCAGCTTAGGGGGGGCAGGGATCGGTGCTTTCTTT. V and J are TRBV7-2 and TRBJ1-1; TRBD1 is a possible D gene (6 bases). V dropped 1 base and J dropped 11 bases, with 17 bases sitting between them. The CDR3 spans 14 residues. Germline CDR1 SGHTA, CDR2 FQGNSA. Supplemented by reference TRBV7-2 and TRBJ1-1, the full variable domain reads GAGVSQSPSNKVTEKGKDVELRCDPISGHTALYWYRQSLGQGLEFLIYFQGNSAPDKSGLPSDRFSAERTGGSVSTLTIQRTQQEDSAVYLCASSLGGAGIGAFFGQGTRLTVV.

A note on this clone: Different DNA sequences within this sample yield the same CDR3. The chain employs TRBV7-9 and TRBJ2-7; D call uncertain. Germline CDR1 reads SEHNR; CDR2 reads FQNEAQ (reference sequence). Trimming removed 5 bases from V and 4 bases from J, with 12 bases in between. The CDR3 consists of 13 residues. The CDR3 bases are TGTGCCAGCAGCCGCGACGGATTATACGAGCAGTACTTC. Protein: CASSRDGLYEQYF.

The J gene is TRBJ2-7, the V gene TRBV13, with TRBD2 identical over 9 bases. CDR3 length: 15 residues. J gave up 7 bases and V 2 bases, and 9 bases lay outside the gene matches. Germline CDR1 and CDR2: PRHDT and FYEKMQ (reference sequence). DNA of the CDR3: TGTGCCAGCAGCTTAAACGCGGGAGGGCCTAGGGAGCAGTACTTC. It translates to CASSLNAGGPREQYF.

The rearrangement joins TRBV4-1 to TRBJ1-2, with D hard to call. The CDR3 has 14 amino acids. The germline V and J ends were trimmed by 2 bases and 4 bases, with 11 bases remaining between them. Per the germline V gene, CDR1 is MGHRA and CDR2 is YSYEKL. As DNA, the CDR3 is TGCGCCAGCAGCCAAAATCCCCTACCCTATGGCTACACCTTC. This gives the protein CASSQNPLPYGYTF.

The chain uses TRBV7-2 and TRBJ2-7, with 11 bases lining up with TRBD2. V lost 6 bases, J lost 1 base, and 2 bases stayed unmatched. The CDR3 extends over 14 amino acids. CDR1 is SGHTA and CDR2 is FQGNSA in the germline V gene. The CDR3, as DNA: TGTGCCAGCAGTGGGACTAGCGGTTCCTACGAGCAGTACTTC. Protein sequence: CASSGTSGSYEQYF.

The genes are TRBV30 and TRBJ1-6; D ambiguous. V dropped 0 bases and J dropped 0 bases, with 15 bases sitting between them. Germline CDR1 and CDR2: GTSNPN and SVGIG (reference sequence). The CDR3 runs to 18 residues. CDR3 coding DNA: TGTGCCTGGAGTGTACGATTGTCAGATAGCTCCTATAATTCACCCCTCCACTTT. Residues: CAWSVRLSDSSYNSPLHF.

There are a few counts of this clone. V gene TRBV7-9 combines with J gene TRBJ1-3, with D uncertain. The germline V and J ends were trimmed by 5 bases and 1 base, with 12 bases remaining between them. The CDR3 has 15 amino acids. Germline V gives CDR1 SEHNR, CDR2 FQNEAQ (reference sequence). This CDR3 is CASSISGGSGNTIYF. CDR3 DNA sequence: TGTGCCAGCAGCATATCGGGAGGGTCTGGAAACACCATATATTTT.

V and J are TRBV28 and TRBJ2-7, with D maybe TRBD2 (5 bases). The CDR3 contains 14 residues. Germline-derived CDR1 and CDR2 are MDHEN and SYDVKM. The germline V and J ends were trimmed by 3 bases and 7 bases, with 16 bases remaining between them. The CDR3 here is CASSFGGSSREQYF. Written as DNA, the CDR3 is TGTGCCAGCAGTTTTGGTGGGAGCTCGCGGGAGCAGTACTTC.